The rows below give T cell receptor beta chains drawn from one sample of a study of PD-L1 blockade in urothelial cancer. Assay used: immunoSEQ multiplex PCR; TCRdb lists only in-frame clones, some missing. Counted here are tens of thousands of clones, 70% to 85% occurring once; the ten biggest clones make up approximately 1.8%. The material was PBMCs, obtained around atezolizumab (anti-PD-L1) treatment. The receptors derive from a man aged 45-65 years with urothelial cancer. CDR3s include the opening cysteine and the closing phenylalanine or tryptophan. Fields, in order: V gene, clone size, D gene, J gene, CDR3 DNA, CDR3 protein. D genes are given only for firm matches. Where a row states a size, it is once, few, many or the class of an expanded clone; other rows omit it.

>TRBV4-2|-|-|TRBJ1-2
TGTGCCAGCAGCCAAGAGAGAACAGCAGTCCTCTATGGCTACACCTTC
CASSQERTAVLYGYTF
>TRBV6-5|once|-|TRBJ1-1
TGTGCCAGCAGTCTCTTCCTGAGGACTGAAGCTTTCTTT
CASSLFLRTEAFF
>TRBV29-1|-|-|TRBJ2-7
TGCAGCGTCCGCCTCCGAGGGCCCTACGAGCAGTACTTC
CSVRLRGPYEQYF
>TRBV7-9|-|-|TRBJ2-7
TGTGCCAGCAGCTTAGCGGGGCAGACCTACGAGCAGTACTTC
CASSLAGQTYEQYF
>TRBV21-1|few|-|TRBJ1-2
TGTGCCAGCAGCAAAGGACCAGGGCCCTATGGCTACACCTTC
CASSKGPGPYGYTF
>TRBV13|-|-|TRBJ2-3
TGTGCCAGCAGCTTAGTTGGGGCTTCCACTGATGTAGATACGCAGTATTTT
CASSLVGASTDVDTQYF
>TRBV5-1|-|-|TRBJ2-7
TGCGCCAGCAGCTTGGAAGGAGGGGCCGATGGGTACGAGCAGTACTTC
CASSLEGGADGYEQYF
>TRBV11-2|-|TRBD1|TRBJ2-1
TGTGCCAGCAGCGACCCGGGACAGAGCTCCTACAATGAGCAGTTCTTC
CASSDPGQSSYNEQFF
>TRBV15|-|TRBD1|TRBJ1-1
TGTGCCACCAGTCAACAGGGGAAGAACACTGAAGCTTTCTTT
CATSQQGKNTEAFF
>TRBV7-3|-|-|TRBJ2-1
TGTGCCAGCAGCTTAGGGGTGGGCAGGGGAGGGGACAATGAGCAGTTCTTC
CASSLGVGRGGDNEQFF
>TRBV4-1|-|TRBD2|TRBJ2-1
TGCGCCAGCAGCCAAGTAGCGGGGGGCAATGAGCAGTTCTTC
CASSQVAGGNEQFF
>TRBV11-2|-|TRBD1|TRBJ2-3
TGTGCCAGCAGCGACACTAGAGGACAGGGGAGTACAGATACGCAGTATTTT
CASSDTRGQGSTDTQYF
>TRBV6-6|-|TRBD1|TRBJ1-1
TGTGCCAGCAGTTACGGGACAGGGAAGAACACTGAAGCTTTCTTT
CASSYGTGKNTEAFF
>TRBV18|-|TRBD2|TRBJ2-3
TGTGCCAGCTCACGTCTAGCGGGAGGGAGCACAGATACGCAGTATTTT
CASSRLAGGSTDTQYF
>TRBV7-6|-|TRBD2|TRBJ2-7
TGTGCCAGCAGCTTGGGACTTACTAGCGGGGCGAGGGAGCAGTACTTC
CASSLGLTSGAREQYF
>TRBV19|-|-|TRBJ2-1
TGTGCCAGTAGTATCGGCCTAGCTGGCAATGAGCAGTTCTTC
CASSIGLAGNEQFF
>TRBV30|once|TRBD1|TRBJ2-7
TGTGCCTGGAGCTCAGGGGGCGGGTACGAGCAGTACTTC
CAWSSGGGYEQYF
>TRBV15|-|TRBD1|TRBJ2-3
TGTGCCACCAGCGCCCAGGGGGGCACAGATACGCAGTATTTT
CATSAQGGTDTQYF
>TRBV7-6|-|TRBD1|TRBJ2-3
TGTGCCAGCAGCTTATTTGGGACAGGGGATTTCACAGATACGCAGTATTTT
CASSLFGTGDFTDTQYF
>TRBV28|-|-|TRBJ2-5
TGTGCCAGCAGTCCGACTTTTAGGCGGAGAGGGGGAGAGACCCAGTACTTC
CASSPTFRRRGGETQYF
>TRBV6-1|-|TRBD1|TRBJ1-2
TGTGCCAGCAGTGACGAGGCACAGGGGAACTATGGCTACACCTTC
CASSDEAQGNYGYTF
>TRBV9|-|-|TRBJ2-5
TGTGCCAGCAGCGTAGCGACGGGTGAGGGAGAGACCCAGTACTTC
CASSVATGEGETQYF
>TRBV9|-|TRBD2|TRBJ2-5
TGTGCCAGCAGCGCCATGGACAGAGGGACTAGCGGGGGCCAAGAGACCCAGTACTTC
CASSAMDRGTSGGQETQYF
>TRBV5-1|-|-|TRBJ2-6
TGCGCCAGCAGCCCCGGGGGACAGAAGGTCCTGACTTTC
CASSPGGQKVLTF
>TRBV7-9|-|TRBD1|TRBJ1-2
TGTGCCAGCAGTTCTACTGGACAGGGGGCGTACTATGGCTACACCTTC
CASSSTGQGAYYGYTF
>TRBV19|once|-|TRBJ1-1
TGTGCCAGTAGTTCAGGGTATACCACTGAAGCTTTCTTT
CASSSGYTTEAFF
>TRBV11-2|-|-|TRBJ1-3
TGTGCCAGCAGCTTAGAGTCGGGCACCATATATTTT
CASSLESGTIYF
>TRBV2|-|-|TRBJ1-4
TGTGCCAGCAGTGCTACAGGGGAAAAACTGTTTTTT
CASSATGEKLFF
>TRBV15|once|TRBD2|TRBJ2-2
TGTGCCACCAGCAGACCCGGTGGGACTAGCGTCAAGAGAGCCGCCGGGGAGCTGTTTTTT
CATSRPGGTSVKRAAGELFF
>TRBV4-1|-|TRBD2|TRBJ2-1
TGCGCCAGCAGTCTCGGGACTAGTTACAATGAGCAGTTCTTC
CASSLGTSYNEQFF
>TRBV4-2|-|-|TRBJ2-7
TGTGCCAGCAGCCAGGCCGGGGAATACGAGCAGTACTTC
CASSQAGEYEQYF
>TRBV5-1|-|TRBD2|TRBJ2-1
TGCGCCAGCAGCTTGGTAGTAGCGGGGTACAATGAGCAGTTCTTC
CASSLVVAGYNEQFF
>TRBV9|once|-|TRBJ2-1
TGTGCCAGCAGCGTACAGGGAGGTGAGCAGTTCTTC
CASSVQGGEQFF
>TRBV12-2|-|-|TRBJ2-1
TGTGCAAGTCGCTTAGCACCTTGGTCTAAGCAAGTTTACAATGAGCAGTTCTTC
CASRLAPWSKQVYNEQFF
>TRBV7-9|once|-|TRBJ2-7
TGTGCCAGCAGCATGGACAGTGGGTCCTACGAGCAGTACTTC
CASSMDSGSYEQYF
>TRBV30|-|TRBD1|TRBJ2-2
TGTGCCTGGACTTACTTCGGGGGACAGGTTCCCGGGGAGCTGTTTTTT
CAWTYFGGQVPGELFF
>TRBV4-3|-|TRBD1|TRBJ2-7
TGCGCCAGCAGCCAACATGCGACAGGGGGCTACGAGCAGTACTTC
CASSQHATGGYEQYF
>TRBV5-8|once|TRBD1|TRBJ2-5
TGTGCCAGCATCAGACAGGGGAAATTGGAGACCCAGTACTTC
CASIRQGKLETQYF
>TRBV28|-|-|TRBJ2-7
TGTGCCAGCACCTTGCGGGGTACTGGCGAGCAGTACTTC
CASTLRGTGEQYF
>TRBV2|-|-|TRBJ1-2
TGTGCCAGCAGGAACCCGGGACTCAAGAACTATGGCTACACCTTC
CASRNPGLKNYGYTF
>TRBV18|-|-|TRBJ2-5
TGTGCCAGCTCACCGGCGAGCTTCAGGATGGAGACCCAGTACTTC
CASSPASFRMETQYF
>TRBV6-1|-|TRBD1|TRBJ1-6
TGTGCCAGCAGTGGGGACAGGTTGAATTCACCCCTCCACTTT
CASSGDRLNSPLHF
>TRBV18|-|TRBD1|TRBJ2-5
TGTGCCAGCTCACCCCCTCTGACAGGGGGCGAGACCCAGTACTTC
CASSPPLTGGETQYF
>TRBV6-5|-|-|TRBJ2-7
TGTGCCAGCAGGGCCTGGACAGCCTACGAGCAGTACTTC
CASRAWTAYEQYF
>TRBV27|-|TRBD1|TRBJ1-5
TGTGCCAGCAGTCCACGTCCTTACAGGGGAATAAATAGCAATCAGCCCCAGCATTTT
CASSPRPYRGINSNQPQHF
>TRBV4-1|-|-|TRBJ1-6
TGCGCCAGCAGCCCTTATTCTAATTCACCCCTCCACTTT
CASSPYSNSPLHF
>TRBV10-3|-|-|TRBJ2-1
TGTGCCGTGGGACTCTCCAATGAGCAGTTCTTC
CAVGLSNEQFF
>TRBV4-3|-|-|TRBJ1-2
TGCGCCAGCAGCCAAGGACAGTTTGCTAACTATGGCTACACCTTC
CASSQGQFANYGYTF
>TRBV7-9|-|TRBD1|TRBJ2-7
TGTGCCAGCAGCTTAGGGACAGGGACCTACGAGCAGTACTTC
CASSLGTGTYEQYF
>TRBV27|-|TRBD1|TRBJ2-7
TGTGCCAGCAGTGACGGGCAGGGGGTCTACGAGCAGTACTTC
CASSDGQGVYEQYF
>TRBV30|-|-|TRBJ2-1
TGTGCCTGGGTTGACAGGAGCTCCTACAATGAGCAGTTCTTC
CAWVDRSSYNEQFF
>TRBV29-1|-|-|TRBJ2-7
TGCAGCGTTGGTGGGAGCGAAGTAAGGTACGAGCAGTACTTC
CSVGGSEVRYEQYF
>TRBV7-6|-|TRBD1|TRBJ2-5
TGTGCCAGCAGGGACCCAGGGACAGAACAAGAGACCCAGTACTTC
CASRDPGTEQETQYF
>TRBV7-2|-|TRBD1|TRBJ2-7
TGTGCCAGCAGCTTAGTGGGGACAGGGAAACTCTACGAGCAGTACTTC
CASSLVGTGKLYEQYF